The present T cell receptor beta chain was sequenced within a study of technical replicates of blood from several donors. The CDR3 covers 18 residues. Trimming cost V 4 bases and J 0 bases; bases outside gene matches: 12. The germline V gene has CDR1 MGHDK and CDR2 SYGVNS. Clones were sequenced by immunoSEQ multiplex PCR, and TCRdb holds only the in-frame ones, with some missing. The sample consists of tens of thousands of clones, around 95% of them appearing once. This chain links TRBV25-1 with TRBJ2-1; 7 bases are a match to TRBD2. This sequence was found in a human donor in good health. The sequencing sample was made of T cells isolated from PBMCs. The chain's CDR3 is CASSGLGTIPSSYNEQFF. The CDR3 region has the DNA TGTGCCAGCAGTGGCCTCGGGACTATACCAAGCTCCTACAATGAGCAGTTCTTC.